A single sample is the source of the 16 T cell receptor beta chains below, sequenced in a study of graft-versus-host responses after intestinal transplantation. The method was immunoSEQ multiplex PCR; TCRdb's version includes in-frame clones alone and lacks a portion of them. The profile shows about 120,000 clones, 85% to 95% of them singletons. The antigens for these receptors are not known. This sample comprised unstimulated CD8+ T cells sorted from spleen or lymph node cells, obtained before intestinal transplant. These receptors were obtained from a human donor who received an intestinal transplant.

The chain combines TRBV28 with TRBJ2-1, with TRBD1 identical over 9 bases. Germline CDR1 reads MDHEN; CDR2 reads SYDVKM. J was trimmed by 5 bases and V by 3 bases; bases with no gene match: 5. The CDR3 consists of 15 residues. CDR3: CASSLPGTGNNEQFF. The CDR3 DNA sequence: TGTGCCAGCAGTTTGCCCGGGACAGGGAACAATGAGCAGTTCTTC.

This chain connects TRBV10-3 to TRBJ1-5; the D is unclear. Germline-derived CDR1 and CDR2 are ENHRY and SYGVKD. The CDR3 length is 11 residues. Trimming pared 5 bases from V and 3 bases from J, leaving 2 bases between. The CDR3 sequence: CAISLNQPQHF. CDR3 nucleotides: TGTGCCATCAGTCTCAATCAGCCCCAGCATTTT.

The rearrangement joins TRBV27 to TRBJ2-1; TRBD1 matches 7 bases. CDR3 length equals 16 residues. From germline, CDR1 is MNHEY and CDR2 SMNVEV (reference sequence). V was pared by 0 bases and J by 4 bases, with 6 bases of the junction left unmatched. CDR3 sequence reads: CASSLSQGDQYNEQFF. CDR3 DNA sequence: TGTGCCAGCAGTTTATCTCAGGGGGACCAATACAATGAGCAGTTCTTC.

Only one count was recorded for this clone. This chain links TRBV15 with TRBJ1-5, with D tentatively TRBD1 (5 bases). Germline values: CDR1 LNHNV, CDR2 YYDKDF (reference sequence). This CDR3 has 13 residues. Trimming pared 4 bases from V and 4 bases from J, leaving 8 bases between. This CDR3 reads CATSTPGNQPQHF. The CDR3 nucleotides are TGTGCCACCAGCACTCCAGGGAATCAGCCCCAGCATTTT. Looking up the rest from reference TRBV15 and TRBJ1-5 gives the full variable domain: DAMVIQNPRYQVTQFGKPVTLSCSQTLNHNVMYWYQQKSSQAPKLLFHYYDKDFNNEADTPDNFQSRRPNTSFCFLDIRSPGLGDTAMYLCATSTPGNQPQHFGDGTRLSIL.

This chain links TRBV29-1 with TRBJ2-7, with 7 bases fitting TRBD2. This CDR3 has 14 residues. The junction had 12 bases not matched to a gene; V was cut back by 6 bases and J by 4 bases. CDR1 is SQVTM and CDR2 is ANQGSEA in the germline V gene. The CDR3 region is CSVLWRGGAYEQYF. The CDR3 nucleotides read TGCAGCGTCTTGTGGCGGGGAGGGGCTTACGAGCAGTACTTC.

V and J are TRBV15 and TRBJ2-3, with TRBD2 identical over 11 bases. V lost 0 bases to trimming and J lost 5 bases; unmatched junction nucleotides: 7. The CDR3 runs 17 residues. Germline V gene lookup returns CDR1 LNHNV and CDR2 YYDKDF (reference sequence). The CDR3 loop reads CATSRDGLAGGGDTQYF. DNA of the CDR3: TGTGCCACCAGCAGAGATGGGCTAGCGGGGGGAGGAGATACGCAGTATTTT.

This rearrangement joins TRBV4-3 to TRBJ1-2, with TRBD1 matching over 7 bases. Germline lookup yields CDR1 LGHNA and CDR2 YSLEER. The CDR3 covers 15 residues. Trimming removed 3 bases from V and 3 bases from J; junction bases left unmatched: 7. The CDR3 bases are TGCGCCAGCAGCCACCCCGGGGACAGTGACTATGGCTACACCTTC. Translating it yields CASSHPGDSDYGYTF.

This clone came up once. The rearrangement links TRBV10-2 to TRBJ1-3, with TRBD1 as a possible D gene (5 bases). Germline loops: CDR1 WSHSY, CDR2 SAAADI. V was clipped by 5 bases and J by 8 bases, with 16 bases between them. The CDR3 is 14 residues long. The CDR3 spells CASSLVGERDTIYF. CDR3 sequence (DNA): TGCGCCAGCAGTCTTGTGGGGGAACGGGACACCATATATTTT.

This chain uses TRBV9 with TRBJ2-7; D is possibly TRBD1 or TRBD2 (5 bases each). V gave up 0 bases and J gave up 1 base, with 11 bases separating them. Germline V gene data show CDR1 as SGDLS and CDR2 as YYNGEE. The CDR3 is 15 amino acids. The CDR3 DNA is TGTGCCAGCAGCGTAGCTGAGGGGTCTTCCTACGAGCAGTACTTC. It is translated as CASSVAEGSSYEQYF.

Written as DNA, the CDR3 is TGCGCCAGCAGCCTAAGGGCAGTCGCGGGACTTAGGAATGAGCAGTTCTTC. It specifies CASSLRAVAGLRNEQFF. The rearrangement links TRBV4-1 to TRBJ2-1, with D maybe TRBD2 (6 bases). V lost 4 bases, J lost 7 bases, and 23 bases lay in between. This CDR3 has 17 residues. Germline V gene sequence: CDR1 MGHRA, CDR2 YSYEKL.

This chain uses TRBV4-1 with TRBJ2-1; 9 bases are a match to TRBD2. The germline gives CDR1 MGHRA, CDR2 YSYEKL. Germline trimming cut 1 base from V and 2 bases from J; bases unmatched to any gene: 9. CDR3 size: 18 residues. The chain's CDR3 is CASSQGRVAGGPYNEQFF. CDR3 in DNA: TGCGCCAGCAGCCAAGGAAGGGTGGCGGGAGGGCCCTACAATGAGCAGTTCTTC.

This clone occurred once. This sequence joins TRBV19 and TRBJ2-5; no firm D call. V lost 10 bases, J lost 3 bases, and 15 bases lay in between. Per germline, CDR1 LNHDA and CDR2 SQIVND (reference sequence). The CDR3 is made up of 13 amino acids. The CDR3 bases are TGTGCCACCCCCGAGCCTGGGAAAGAGACCCAGTACTTC. It is translated as CATPEPGKETQYF.

Details on this clone: Germline is not matched at one junction end, which may reflect a read error. The rearrangement links TRBV5-1 to TRBJ2-1, with 8 bases that match TRBD2. This CDR3 has 18 amino acids. The V gene's germline CDR1 is SGHRS and CDR2 YFSETQ. Here the CDR3 reads CASSLGLHRTSSHNEQFF. CDR3 coding DNA: TGCGCCAGCAGCTTGGGGCTTCATCGGACTAGCTCCCACAATGAGCAGTTCTTC.

J is TRBJ2-7 and V is TRBV7-9; D possibly corresponds to TRBD2 (6 bases). Germline V gives CDR1 SEHNR, CDR2 FQNEAQ (reference sequence). V lost 1 base and J lost 5, with 9 bases in between. This CDR3 spans 13 amino acids. In DNA form, the CDR3 reads TGTGCCAGCAGCTTAGGGCTAGCGAACGAGCAGTACTTC. Amino acid sequence: CASSLGLANEQYF.

The rearrangement joins TRBV4-1 to TRBJ2-3; a weak D match, TRBD2 (6 bases). The CDR3 covers 17 residues. The V and J ends lost 3 bases and 2 bases respectively, with 18 bases between them. Germline loops: CDR1 MGHRA, CDR2 YSYEKL. For the CDR3, the DNA is TGCGCCAGCAGCCATGGTTCTGGGGGGTTATACACAGATACGCAGTATTTT. Protein product: CASSHGSGGLYTDTQYF.

The chain recombines TRBV15 with TRBJ2-1; 10 positions agree with TRBD2. The CDR3 has 17 residues. Per germline, CDR1 LNHNV and CDR2 YYDKDF (reference sequence). Trimming removed 3 bases from V and 3 bases from J; junction bases left unmatched: 8. The CDR3 here is CATSSGGRTSGYNEQFF. The CDR3 DNA is TGTGCCACCAGCAGTGGGGGGAGGACTAGCGGCTACAATGAGCAGTTCTTC.